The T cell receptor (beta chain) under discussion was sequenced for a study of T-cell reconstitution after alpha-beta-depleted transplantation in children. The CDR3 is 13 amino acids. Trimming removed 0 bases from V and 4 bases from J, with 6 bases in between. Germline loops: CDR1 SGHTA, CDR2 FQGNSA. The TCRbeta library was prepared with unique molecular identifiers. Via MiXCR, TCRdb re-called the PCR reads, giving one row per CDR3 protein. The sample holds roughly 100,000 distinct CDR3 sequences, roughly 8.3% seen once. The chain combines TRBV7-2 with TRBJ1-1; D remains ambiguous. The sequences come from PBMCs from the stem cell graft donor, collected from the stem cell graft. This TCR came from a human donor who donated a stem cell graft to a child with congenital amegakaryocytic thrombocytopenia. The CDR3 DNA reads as TGTGCCAGCAGCTTAGCCCAGGTCACTGAAGCTTTCTTT. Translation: CASSLAQVTEAFF.